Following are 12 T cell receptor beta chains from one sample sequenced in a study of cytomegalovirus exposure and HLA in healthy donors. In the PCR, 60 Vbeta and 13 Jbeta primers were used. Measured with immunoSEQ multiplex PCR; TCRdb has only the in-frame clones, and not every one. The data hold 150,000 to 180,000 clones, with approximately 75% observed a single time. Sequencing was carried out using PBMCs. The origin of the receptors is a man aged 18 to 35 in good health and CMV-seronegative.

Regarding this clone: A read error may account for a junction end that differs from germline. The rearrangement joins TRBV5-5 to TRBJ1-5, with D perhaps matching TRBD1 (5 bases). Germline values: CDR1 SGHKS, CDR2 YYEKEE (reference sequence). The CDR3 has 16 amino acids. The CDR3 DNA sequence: TGTGCCAGCAGCTTTGGGTATGGGGGGAGCAATCAGTCCCAGCATTTT. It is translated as CASSFGYGGSNQSQHF. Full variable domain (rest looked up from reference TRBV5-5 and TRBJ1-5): DAGVTQSPTHLIKTRGQQVTLRCSPISGHKSVSWYQQVLGQGPQFIFQYYEKEERGRGNFPDRFSARQFPNYSSELNVNALLLGDSALYLCASSFGYGGSNQSQHFGDGTRLSIL.

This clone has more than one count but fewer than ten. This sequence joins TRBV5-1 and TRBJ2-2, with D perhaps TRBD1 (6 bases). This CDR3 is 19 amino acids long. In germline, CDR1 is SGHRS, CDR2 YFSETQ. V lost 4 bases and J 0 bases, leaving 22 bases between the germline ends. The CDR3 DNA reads TGCGCCAGCAGCACTGGGACAAGGCCATTTTATACGAACACCGGGGAGCTGTTTTTT. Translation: CASSTGTRPFYTNTGELFF.

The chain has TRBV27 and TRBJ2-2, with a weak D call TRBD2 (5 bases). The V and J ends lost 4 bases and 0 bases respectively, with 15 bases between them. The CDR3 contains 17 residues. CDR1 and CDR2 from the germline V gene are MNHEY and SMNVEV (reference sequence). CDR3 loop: CASSSGSEGPNTGELFF. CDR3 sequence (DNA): TGTGCCAGCAGTTCTGGGTCTGAGGGTCCGAACACCGGGGAGCTGTTTTTT.

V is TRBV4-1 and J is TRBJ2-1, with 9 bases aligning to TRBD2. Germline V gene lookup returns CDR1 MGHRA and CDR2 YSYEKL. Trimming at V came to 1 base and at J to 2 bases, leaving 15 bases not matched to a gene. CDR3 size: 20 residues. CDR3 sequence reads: CASSQVRTTVGGGAYNEQFF. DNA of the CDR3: TGCGCCAGCAGCCAAGTTAGGACGACGGTCGGCGGGGGGGCCTACAATGAGCAGTTCTTC.

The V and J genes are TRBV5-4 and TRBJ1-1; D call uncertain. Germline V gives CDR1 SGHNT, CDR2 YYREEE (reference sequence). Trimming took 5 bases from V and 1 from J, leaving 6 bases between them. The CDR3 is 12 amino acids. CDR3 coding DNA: TGTGCCAGCAGTAGCCGGAACACTGAAGCTTTCTTT. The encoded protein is CASSSRNTEAFF.

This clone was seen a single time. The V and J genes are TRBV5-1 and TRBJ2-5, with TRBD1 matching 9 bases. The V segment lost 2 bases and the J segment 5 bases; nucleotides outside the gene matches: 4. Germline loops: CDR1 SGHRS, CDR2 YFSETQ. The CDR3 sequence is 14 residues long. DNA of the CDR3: TGCGCCAGCAGCTTACAGGGGGCGGGTGAGACCCAGTACTTC. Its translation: CASSLQGAGETQYF.

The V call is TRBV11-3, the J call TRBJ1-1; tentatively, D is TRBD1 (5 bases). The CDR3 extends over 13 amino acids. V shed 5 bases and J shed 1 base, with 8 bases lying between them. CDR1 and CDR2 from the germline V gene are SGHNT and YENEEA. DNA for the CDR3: TGTGCCAGCAGCCGACAGTCGAACACTGAAGCTTTCTTT. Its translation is CASSRQSNTEAFF.

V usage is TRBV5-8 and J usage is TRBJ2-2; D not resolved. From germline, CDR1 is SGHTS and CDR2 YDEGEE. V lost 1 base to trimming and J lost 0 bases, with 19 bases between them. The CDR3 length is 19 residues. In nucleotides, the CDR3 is TGTGCCAGCAGCTTGTATATGGGCCAGGCGACGACGAACACCGGGGAGCTGTTTTTT. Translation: CASSLYMGQATTNTGELFF.

The CDR3 is CASSSSLSTRGEKLFF. In DNA form, the CDR3 reads TGTGCCAGCAGCTCCTCTTTGAGTACCAGAGGGGAAAAACTGTTTTTT. This chain uses TRBV7-2 with TRBJ1-4; D is unclear. V gave up 4 bases and J gave up 8 bases, with 20 bases separating them. Looked up from germline, CDR1 is SGHTA and CDR2 is FQGNSA. The CDR3 loop spans 16 amino acids. Supplemented by reference TRBV7-2 and TRBJ1-4, the full variable domain reads GAGVSQSPSNKVTEKGKDVELRCDPISGHTALYWYRQSLGQGLEFLIYFQGNSAPDKSGLPSDRFSAERTGGSVSTLTIQRTQQEDSAVYLCASSSSLSTRGEKLFFGSGTQLSVL.

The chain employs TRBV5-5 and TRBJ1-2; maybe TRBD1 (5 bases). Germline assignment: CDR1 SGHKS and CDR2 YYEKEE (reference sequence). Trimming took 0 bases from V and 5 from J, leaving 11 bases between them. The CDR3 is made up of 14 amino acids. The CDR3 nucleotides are TGTGCCAGCAGCTTGGAGCCCAGGGATTATGGCTACACCTTC. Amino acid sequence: CASSLEPRDYGYTF.

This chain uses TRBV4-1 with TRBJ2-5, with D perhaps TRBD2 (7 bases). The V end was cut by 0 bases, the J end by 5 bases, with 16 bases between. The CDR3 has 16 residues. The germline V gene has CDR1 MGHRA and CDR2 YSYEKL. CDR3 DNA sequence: TGCGCCAGCAGCCAAGAAGTTGGGGGGGGCCGGGAGACCCAGTACTTC. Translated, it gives CASSQEVGGGRETQYF.

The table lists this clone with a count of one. Here the CDR3 DNA reads TGTGCCAGCAGCTTTGGGGGGACAGGGAGGAACATTCAGTACTTC. It is translated as CASSFGGTGRNIQYF. The V gene is TRBV5-4, the J gene TRBJ2-4; the match to TRBD1 covers 9 bases. The CDR3 contains 15 residues. V trimming: 2 bases; J trimming: 7 bases; junction bases outside the gene matches: 7. CDR1 and CDR2 from the germline V gene are SGHNT and YYREEE (reference sequence).